The T cell receptor beta chain under discussion was sequenced for a study of blood T cell repertoires in COVID-19. Study-level background: Sites in the United States, Italy and Spain provided acute and convalescent COVID-19 samples.

Study processing details: Amplification with reference gene primers provided the estimates of nucleated cell counts. TCRdb's table, derived via immunoSEQ multiplex PCR, lists solely in-frame clones and lacks some. That table supplies the V and J calls and clone size; D and trimming were determined from the DNA. The sample lists about 170,000 clones, less than 85% occurring once. Germline V lookup: CDR1 MNHEY, CDR2 SMNVEV (reference sequence). The CDR3 totals 16 residues. The V gene lost 4 bases and the J gene lost 7 bases, with 19 bases spanning the gap. V usage is TRBV27 and J usage is TRBJ1-4, with D unresolved. This receptor was obtained from a woman aged 80 or older with active or convalescent COVID-19. Sequenced input: peripheral blood. DNA of the CDR3: TGTGCCAGCAGTTCATCCTCGCGCGGGCCGGCTGAAAAACTGTTTTTT. Amino acid sequence: CASSSSSRGPAEKLFF.